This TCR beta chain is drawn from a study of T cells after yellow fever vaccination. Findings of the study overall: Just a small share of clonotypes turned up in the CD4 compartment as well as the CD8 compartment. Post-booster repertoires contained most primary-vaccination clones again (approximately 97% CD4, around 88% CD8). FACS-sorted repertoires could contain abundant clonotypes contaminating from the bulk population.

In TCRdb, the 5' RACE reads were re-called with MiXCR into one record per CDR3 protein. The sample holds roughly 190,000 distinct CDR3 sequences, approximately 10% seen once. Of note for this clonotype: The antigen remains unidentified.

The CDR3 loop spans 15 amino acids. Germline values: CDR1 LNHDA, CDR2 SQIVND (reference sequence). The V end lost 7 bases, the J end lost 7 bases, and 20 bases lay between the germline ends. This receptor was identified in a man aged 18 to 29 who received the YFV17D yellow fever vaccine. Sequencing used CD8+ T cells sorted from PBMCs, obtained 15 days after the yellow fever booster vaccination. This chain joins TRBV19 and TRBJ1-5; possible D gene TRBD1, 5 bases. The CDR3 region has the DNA TGTGCCAGTAACCTCGGGGGTCTCACGGGCCAGCCCCAGCATTTT. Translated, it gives CASNLGGLTGQPQHF.